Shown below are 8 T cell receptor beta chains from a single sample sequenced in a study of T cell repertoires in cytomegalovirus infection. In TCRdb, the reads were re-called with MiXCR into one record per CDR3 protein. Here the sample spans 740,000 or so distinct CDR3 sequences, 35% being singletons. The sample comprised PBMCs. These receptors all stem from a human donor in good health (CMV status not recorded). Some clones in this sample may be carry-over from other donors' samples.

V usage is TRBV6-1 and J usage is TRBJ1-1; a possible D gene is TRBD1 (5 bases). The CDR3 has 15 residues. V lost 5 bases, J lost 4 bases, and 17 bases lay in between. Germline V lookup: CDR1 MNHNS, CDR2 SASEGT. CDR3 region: CASSYRPEGSTEAFF. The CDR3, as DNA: TGTGCCAGCAGTTACAGGCCTGAGGGTAGCACTGAAGCTTTCTTT.

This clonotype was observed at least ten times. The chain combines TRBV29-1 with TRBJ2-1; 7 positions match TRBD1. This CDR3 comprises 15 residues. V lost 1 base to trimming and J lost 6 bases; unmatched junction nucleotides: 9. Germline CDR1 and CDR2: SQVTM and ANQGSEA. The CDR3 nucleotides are TGCAGCGTTGAAGTGGGCAGGGGGTATATCAATGAGCAGTTCTTC. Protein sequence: CSVEVGRGYINEQFF.

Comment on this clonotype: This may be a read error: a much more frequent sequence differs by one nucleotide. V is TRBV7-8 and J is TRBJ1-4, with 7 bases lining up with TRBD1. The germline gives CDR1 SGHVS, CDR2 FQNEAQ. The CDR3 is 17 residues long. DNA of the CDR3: TGTGCCAGCAGCCATATGCCCCCCGGGACAGCTAATGGAAAACTGTTTTTT. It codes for CASSHMPPGTANGKLFF.

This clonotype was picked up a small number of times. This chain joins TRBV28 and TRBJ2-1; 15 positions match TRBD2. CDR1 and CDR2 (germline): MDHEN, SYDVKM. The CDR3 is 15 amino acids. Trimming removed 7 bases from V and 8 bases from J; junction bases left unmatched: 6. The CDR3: CASTDGLAGGHEQFF. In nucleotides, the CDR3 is TGTGCCAGCACCGACGGACTAGCGGGAGGGCATGAGCAGTTCTTC.

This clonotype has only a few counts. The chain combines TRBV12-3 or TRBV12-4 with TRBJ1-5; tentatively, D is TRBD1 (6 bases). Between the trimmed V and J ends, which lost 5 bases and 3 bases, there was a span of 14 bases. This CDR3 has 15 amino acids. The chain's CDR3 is CASSNRVMFNQPQHF. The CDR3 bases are TGTGCCAGCAGTAACAGGGTAATGTTCAATCAGCCCCAGCATTTT.

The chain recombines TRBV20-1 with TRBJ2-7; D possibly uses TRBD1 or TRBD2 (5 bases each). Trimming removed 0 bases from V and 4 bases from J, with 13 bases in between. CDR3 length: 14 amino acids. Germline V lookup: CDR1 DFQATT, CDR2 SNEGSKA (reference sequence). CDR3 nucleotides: TGCAGTGCTAGAGAAAACAGTGGGGGATACGAGCAGTACTTC. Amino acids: CSARENSGGYEQYF.

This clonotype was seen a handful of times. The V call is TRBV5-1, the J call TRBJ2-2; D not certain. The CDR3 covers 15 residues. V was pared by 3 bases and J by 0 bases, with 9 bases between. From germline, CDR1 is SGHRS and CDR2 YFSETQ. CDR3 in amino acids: CASSYAISNTGELFF. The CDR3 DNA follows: TGCGCCAGCAGCTATGCCATTTCGAACACCGGGGAGCTGTTTTTT.

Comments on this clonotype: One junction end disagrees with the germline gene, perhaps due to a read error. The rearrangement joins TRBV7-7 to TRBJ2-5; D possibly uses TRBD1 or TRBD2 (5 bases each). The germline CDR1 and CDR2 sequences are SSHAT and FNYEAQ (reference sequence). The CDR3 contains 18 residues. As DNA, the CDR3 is TGTGCTAGCAGCTTGGCCGGGGTAGGGGCAGGGTGGCAAGAGACCCAGTACTTC. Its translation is CASSLAGVGAGWQETQYF.